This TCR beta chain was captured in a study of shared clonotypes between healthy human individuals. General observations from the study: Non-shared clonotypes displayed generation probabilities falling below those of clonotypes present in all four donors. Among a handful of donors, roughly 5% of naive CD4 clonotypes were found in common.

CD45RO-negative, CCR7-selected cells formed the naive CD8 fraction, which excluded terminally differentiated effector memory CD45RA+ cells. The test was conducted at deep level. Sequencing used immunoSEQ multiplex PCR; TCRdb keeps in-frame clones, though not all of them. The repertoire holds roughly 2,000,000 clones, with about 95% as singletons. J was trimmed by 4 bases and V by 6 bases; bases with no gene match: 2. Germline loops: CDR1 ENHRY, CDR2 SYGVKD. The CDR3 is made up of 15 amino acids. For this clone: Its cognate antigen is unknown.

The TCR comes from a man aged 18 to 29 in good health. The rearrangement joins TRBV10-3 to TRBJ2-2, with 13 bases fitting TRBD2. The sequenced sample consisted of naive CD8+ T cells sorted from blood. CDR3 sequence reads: CAIRGLAGLTGELFF. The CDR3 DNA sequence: TGTGCCATCAGGGGACTAGCGGGACTCACCGGGGAGCTGTTTTTT.